This TCR beta chain stems from a study of cytomegalovirus exposure and HLA in healthy donors. Overall study results and limits: The majority of CMV-associated TCR beta chains were reported as apparently HLA-restricted in a later analysis.

The CDR3 extends over 14 amino acids. CDR1 SGHRS and CDR2 YFSETQ come from the germline V gene. V gave up 4 bases and J gave up 6 bases; unmatched junction bases: 8. Worth noting for this clone: The antigen is unknown.

This PCR relied on a set of 60 Vbeta primers and 13 Jbeta primers. Clones were sequenced by immunoSEQ multiplex PCR, and TCRdb holds only the in-frame ones, with some missing. The table has some 130,000 clones, more than 65% seen once. This clonotype was obtained from a male donor in good health and CMV-seropositive. The chain carries TRBV5-1 and TRBJ2-3; 7 bases are a match to TRBD1. The sequenced sample consisted of PBMCs. CDR3 coding DNA: TGCGCCAGCAGCCATACACAGGGGAGTGATACGCAGTATTTT. This translates into CASSHTQGSDTQYF.